This T cell receptor beta chain emerged from a study of cytomegalovirus exposure and HLA in healthy donors. On the study more broadly: A previous analysis identified approximately 120 million unique TCR beta sequences derived from about 180 million T cells. Findings of the study overall: The study labeled more than 150 TCR beta chains cytomegalovirus-associated.

As regards this clone: Its cognate antigen is unknown.

60 Vbeta and 13 Jbeta primers were used in PCR. The method was immunoSEQ multiplex PCR; TCRdb's version includes in-frame clones alone and lacks a portion of them. Here the sample spans just under 150,000 clones, 80% being singletons. The germline gives CDR1 SGHRS, CDR2 YFSETQ. The CDR3 has 18 amino acids. The trim removed 0 bases at V and 1 base at J, leaving 6 bases unmatched. This sequence was found in a woman aged 25 to 45 in good health and CMV-seronegative. Specimen: PBMCs. V and J are TRBV5-1 and TRBJ2-1; 11 bases fit TRBD2. In DNA, the CDR3 is TGCGCCAGCAGCTTGGGGCCTACTAGCGGGGGTTCCTACAATGAGCAGTTCTTC. This gives the protein CASSLGPTSGGSYNEQFF.